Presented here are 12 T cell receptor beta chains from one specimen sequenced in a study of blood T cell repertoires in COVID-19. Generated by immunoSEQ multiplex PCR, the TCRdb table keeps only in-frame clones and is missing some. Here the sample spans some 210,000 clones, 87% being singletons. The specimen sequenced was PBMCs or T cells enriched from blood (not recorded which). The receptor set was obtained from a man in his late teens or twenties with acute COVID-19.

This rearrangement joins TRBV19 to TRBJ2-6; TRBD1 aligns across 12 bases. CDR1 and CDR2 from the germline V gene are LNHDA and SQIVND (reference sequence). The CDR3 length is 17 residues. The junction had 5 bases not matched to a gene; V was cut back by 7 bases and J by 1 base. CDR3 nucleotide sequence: TGTGCCAGTAAGGCGGGACAGGGGGCTTCTGGGGCCAACGTCCTGACTTTC. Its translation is CASKAGQGASGANVLTF.

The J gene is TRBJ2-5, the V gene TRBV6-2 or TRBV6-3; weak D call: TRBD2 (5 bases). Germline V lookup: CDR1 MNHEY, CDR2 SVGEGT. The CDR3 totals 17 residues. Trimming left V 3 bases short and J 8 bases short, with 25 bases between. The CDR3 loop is CASSYPTAQPGIDTQYF. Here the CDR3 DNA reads TGTGCCAGCAGTTATCCCACCGCCCAGCCGGGAATTGACACCCAGTACTTC.

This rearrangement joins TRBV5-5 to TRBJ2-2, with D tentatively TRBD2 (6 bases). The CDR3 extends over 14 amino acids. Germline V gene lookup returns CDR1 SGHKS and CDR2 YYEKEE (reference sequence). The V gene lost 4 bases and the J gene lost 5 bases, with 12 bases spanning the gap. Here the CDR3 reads CASSAGLRTGELFF. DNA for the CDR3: TGTGCCAGCAGCGCTGGACTACGGACCGGGGAGCTGTTTTTT.

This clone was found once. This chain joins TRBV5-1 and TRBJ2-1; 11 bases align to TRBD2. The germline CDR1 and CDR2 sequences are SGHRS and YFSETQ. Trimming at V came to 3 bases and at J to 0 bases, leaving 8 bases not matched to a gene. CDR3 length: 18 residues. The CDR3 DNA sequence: TGCGCCAGCAGCTCCGAGGGGCTAGCGGGAGGCTCCTACAATGAGCAGTTCTTC. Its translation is CASSSEGLAGGSYNEQFF.

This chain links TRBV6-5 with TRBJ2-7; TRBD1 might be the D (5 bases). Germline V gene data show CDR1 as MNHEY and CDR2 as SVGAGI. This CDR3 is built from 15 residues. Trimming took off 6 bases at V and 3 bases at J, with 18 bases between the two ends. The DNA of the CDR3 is TGTGCCAGCAGCGCACAGGCGCTCCTCGGCTACGAGCAGTACTTC. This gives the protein CASSAQALLGYEQYF.

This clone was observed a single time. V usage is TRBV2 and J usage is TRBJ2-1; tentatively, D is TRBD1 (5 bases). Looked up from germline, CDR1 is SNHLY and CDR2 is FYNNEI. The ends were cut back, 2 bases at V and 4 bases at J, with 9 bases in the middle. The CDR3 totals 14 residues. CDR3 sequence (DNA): TGTGCCAGCAGTGAATGGGGCACGTACAATGAGCAGTTCTTC. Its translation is CASSEWGTYNEQFF.

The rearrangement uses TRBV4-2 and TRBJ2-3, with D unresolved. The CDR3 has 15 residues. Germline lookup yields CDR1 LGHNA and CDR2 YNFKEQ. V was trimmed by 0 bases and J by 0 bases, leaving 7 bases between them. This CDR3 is CASSQEVQSTDTQYF. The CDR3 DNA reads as TGTGCCAGCAGCCAAGAGGTCCAGAGCACAGATACGCAGTATTTT.

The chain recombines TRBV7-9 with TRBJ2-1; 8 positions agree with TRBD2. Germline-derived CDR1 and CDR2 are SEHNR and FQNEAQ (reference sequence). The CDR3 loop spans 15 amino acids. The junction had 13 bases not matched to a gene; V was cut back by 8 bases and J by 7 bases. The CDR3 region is CASGEMGTRGNEQFF. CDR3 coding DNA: TGTGCCAGCGGAGAAATGGGGACTAGGGGGAATGAGCAGTTCTTC.

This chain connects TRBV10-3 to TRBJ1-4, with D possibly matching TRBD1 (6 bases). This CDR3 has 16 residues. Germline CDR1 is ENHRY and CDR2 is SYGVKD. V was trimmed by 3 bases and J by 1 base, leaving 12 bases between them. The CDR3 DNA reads TGTGCCATCAGTGACCGGGACACGAAAACTAATGAAAAACTGTTTTTT. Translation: CAISDRDTKTNEKLFF.

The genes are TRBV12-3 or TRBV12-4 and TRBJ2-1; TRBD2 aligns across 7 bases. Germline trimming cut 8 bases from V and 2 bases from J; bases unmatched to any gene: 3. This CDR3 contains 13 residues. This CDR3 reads CASLGLAYNEQFF. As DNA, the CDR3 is TGTGCCAGCTTAGGACTAGCCTACAATGAGCAGTTCTTC.

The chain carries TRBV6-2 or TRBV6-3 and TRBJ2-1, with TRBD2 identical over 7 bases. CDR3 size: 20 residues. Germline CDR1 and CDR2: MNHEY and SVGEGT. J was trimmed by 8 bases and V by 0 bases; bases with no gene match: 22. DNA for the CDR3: TGTGCCAGCAGTTACTCGCAGTGGGGAGGGCTAGAGACCAGGAGGGATGAGCAGTTCTTC. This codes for CASSYSQWGGLETRRDEQFF.

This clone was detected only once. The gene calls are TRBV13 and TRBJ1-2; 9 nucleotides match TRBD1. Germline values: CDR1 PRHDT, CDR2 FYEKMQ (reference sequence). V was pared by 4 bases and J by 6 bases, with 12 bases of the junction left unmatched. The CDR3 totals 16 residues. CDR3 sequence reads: CASSYHNEDRGNGYTF. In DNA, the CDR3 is TGTGCCAGCAGCTATCACAACGAGGACAGGGGAAATGGCTACACCTTC.